This TCR beta chain was documented in a study of PD-1 blockade in classical Hodgkin lymphoma. Study outcomes and limitations: Any patient who commenced nivolumab under 1 year after ASCT was excluded. Baseline TCR diversity was reportedly lower in newly diagnosed patients than in healthy donors. It was reported as lower still in relapsed/refractory patients.

Each of the patients experienced relapse following autologous stem cell transplantation, and their brentuximab vedotin exposure differed. Thawed PBMCs underwent magnetic negative selection to yield purified CD4+ T cells. This CDR3 is 14 amino acids long. Germline V lookup: CDR1 MNHEY, CDR2 SVGAGI. V lost 4 bases and J 0 bases, leaving 10 bases between the germline ends. This clone turned up a few times. Its antigen is still unknown. Method: immunoSEQ multiplex PCR; TCRdb's copy keeps in-frame clones and lacks some. The sample has about 27,000 clones, about 83% seen once; the top ten hold around 2.4%. The sample in question was CD4+ T cells from blood, obtained at baseline. The chain links TRBV6-5 to TRBJ2-7, with D hard to call. This sequence originates from a human donor with classical Hodgkin lymphoma. CDR3 DNA: TGTGCCAGCAGTTTCCTCGCCTCCTCCTACGAGCAGTACTTC. As protein: CASSFLASSYEQYF.